The TCR beta chain described here comes from a study of blood T cell repertoires in COVID-19. About the research overall: The samples span acute and convalescent COVID-19 from the United States, Italy and Spain.

Libraries were prepared by immunoSEQ multiplex PCR; TCRdb keeps only in-frame clonotypes and omits some of them. This sample carries some 300,000 clones, 70% to 90% of them seen once, and the ten largest clones take 6% to 8%. Trimming cost V 2 bases and J 0 bases, with 11 bases left between them. The CDR3 spans 15 residues. Looked up from germline, CDR1 is SGHNT and CDR2 is YYREEE (reference sequence). V is TRBV5-4 and J is TRBJ1-2; D remains unclear. The TCR sequence derives from a woman aged 45-65 years with COVID-19, enrolled during active disease. Sequencing was done on a sample of peripheral blood. CDR3 nucleotide sequence: TGTGCCAGCAGCTTTATTGAGGCTACTAACTATGGCTACACCTTC. Residues: CASSFIEATNYGYTF.